Shown below are 10 T cell receptor beta chains from a single sample sequenced in a study of cytomegalovirus exposure and HLA in healthy donors. The study ran its PCR with 60 Vbeta and 13 Jbeta primers. Repertoires were generated with immunoSEQ multiplex PCR, while TCRdb's copy carries only in-frame clones and drops some. This table holds over 100,000 clones, approximately 78% found once. The sequencing input was PBMCs. These receptors were taken from a man aged 25-45 years in good health and CMV-seropositive.

V gene TRBV11-2 combines with J gene TRBJ2-7; TRBD2 might be the D (6 bases). CDR1 is SGHAT and CDR2 is FQNNGV in the germline V gene. With 6 bases removed from V and 6 bases from J, the gap between germline ends came to 18 bases. This CDR3 spans 14 amino acids. DNA for the CDR3: TGTGCCAGCAGTCCTGGGGGGTCTAGGGGCGAGCAGTACGTC. Its translation is CASSPGGSRGEQYV.

This chain links TRBV5-4 with TRBJ2-2; TRBD2 aligns across 12 bases. From germline, CDR1 is SGHNT and CDR2 YYREEE (reference sequence). The trim removed 4 bases at V and 1 base at J, leaving 2 bases unmatched. CDR3 length: 16 residues. The CDR3 DNA reads TGTGCCAGCAGCGAGGGACTAGCGGGGAACACCGGGGAGCTGTTTTTT. Translation gives CASSEGLAGNTGELFF.

This chain connects TRBV27 to TRBJ2-1; 10 bases agree with TRBD2. The J segment lost 6 bases and the V segment lost 5 bases, leaving 7 bases of the junction unmatched. CDR3 length equals 15 residues. Germline-derived CDR1 and CDR2 are MNHEY and SMNVEV (reference sequence). The CDR3 DNA reads TGTGCCAGCAGTCTCAGCGGGAGGGCCCTCAATGAGCAGTTCTTC. Encoded protein: CASSLSGRALNEQFF.

This clone was counted a few times. The CDR3 region is CASSQRVGRGNQPQHF. The CDR3 DNA is TGCGCCAGCAGCCAACGGGTAGGGAGGGGTAATCAGCCCCAGCATTTT. V gene TRBV4-1 combines with J gene TRBJ1-5, with a tentative D call TRBD1 (5 bases). V dropped 2 bases and J dropped 4 bases, with 15 bases sitting between them. Germline V gives CDR1 MGHRA, CDR2 YSYEKL. This CDR3 region has 16 residues.

The gene calls are TRBV9 and TRBJ1-1; 7 nucleotides match TRBD1. The CDR3 spans 15 residues. Germline values: CDR1 SGDLS, CDR2 YYNGEE. V lost 2 bases, J lost 2 bases, and 6 bases stayed unmatched. CDR3 coding DNA: TGTGCCAGCAGCGTGACCGGACAGGCCAACACTGAAGCTTTCTTT. This gives the protein CASSVTGQANTEAFF.

The chain links TRBV7-2 to TRBJ2-7; 8 bases agree with TRBD1. The J segment lost 1 base and the V segment lost 5 bases, leaving 4 bases of the junction unmatched. Germline lookup yields CDR1 SGHTA and CDR2 FQGNSA. The CDR3 runs 14 residues. CDR3 bases: TGTGCCAGCAGCCTCCGGGACAGGTCCTACGAGCAGTACGTC. Its translation is CASSLRDRSYEQYV.

This chain uses TRBV7-9 with TRBJ1-1; TRBD1 matches at 8 bases. The V gene's germline CDR1 is SEHNR and CDR2 FQNEAQ (reference sequence). Losses at the gene ends were 5 bases for V and 1 base for J; bases not matched to a gene: 3. The CDR3 runs to 14 residues. The CDR3 DNA reads TGTGCCAGCAGCATACAGGGGGGGAACACTGAAGCTTTCTTT. This gives the protein CASSIQGGNTEAFF. Using reference TRBV7-9 and TRBJ1-1 for the parts outside the CDR3, the full variable domain is DTGVSQNPRHKITKRGQNVTFRCDPISEHNRLYWYRQTLGQGPEFLTYFQNEAQLEKSRLLSDRFSAERPKGSFSTLEIQRTEQGDSAMYLCASSIQGGNTEAFFGQGTRLTVV.

This chain links TRBV18 with TRBJ1-2, with 9 bases aligning to TRBD1. This CDR3 is built from 15 residues. The junction had 6 bases not matched to a gene; V was cut back by 0 bases and J by 7 bases. The V gene's germline CDR1 is KGHSH and CDR2 LQKENI. The CDR3 DNA follows: TGTGCCAGCTCACCACCCGGGACAGGGTGGAGTGGCTACACCTTC. It codes for CASSPPGTGWSGYTF.

This rearrangement joins TRBV20-1 to TRBJ2-7; the D is unclear. V lost 3 bases to trimming and J lost 7 bases, with 7 bases between them. The CDR3 is made up of 10 amino acids. The germline gives CDR1 DFQATT, CDR2 SNEGSKA (reference sequence). The CDR3 protein is CSARGREQYV. CDR3 sequence (DNA): TGCAGTGCTAGGGGCCGGGAGCAGTACGTC.

The CDR3 DNA is TGTGCCAGCAGCTTGGGCGGAAAGATTTACACGAGCTCCTACAATGAGCAGTTCTTC. Amino acids: CASSLGGKIYTSSYNEQFF. The chain is built from TRBV5-4 and TRBJ2-1; D call uncertain. Per germline, CDR1 SGHNT and CDR2 YYREEE (reference sequence). The V end lost 0 bases, the J end lost 0 bases, and 19 bases lay between the germline ends. The CDR3 has 19 amino acids.